A single sample gave rise to the 4 T cell receptor beta chains below, sequenced in a study of CD8 T cells in Susac syndrome (dated by TCRdb to the late 2010s). Receptors were amplified or captured by the immunoSEQ multiplex PCR assay. RNA was extracted with the RNeasy kit and roughly 0.5 to 1 ug was reverse transcribed using random hexamers. The public reads were reprocessed in TCRdb via fastp at Q25 and MiXCR, keeping in-frame beta chains. Rows are unified per CDR3 protein, each entry keeping the most common DNA and genes. The sample table holds about 120,000 distinct CDR3 sequences, of which roughly 94% were seen once. The ten largest account for more than 0.25% of the sample. Material for sequencing was CD8+ T cells from PBMCs. Every receptor here comes from a human donor with Susac syndrome.

The rearrangement uses TRBV5-4 and TRBJ2-7; D might be TRBD2 (7 bases). Trimming cost V 3 bases and J 9 bases, with 13 bases left between them. CDR1 is SGHNT and CDR2 is YYREEE in the germline V gene (reference sequence). The CDR3 is 12 amino acids. This CDR3 is CASSWGGEGQYF. The CDR3 DNA is TGTGCCAGCAGCTGGGGGGGCGAGGGGCAGTACTTC.

V and J are TRBV29-1 and TRBJ2-3; D is perhaps TRBD2 (5 bases). With 5 bases removed from V and 1 base from J, the gap between germline ends came to 10 bases. The CDR3 covers 13 residues. Germline CDR1 and CDR2: SQVTM and ANQGSEA. Written as DNA, the CDR3 is TGCAGCGTTCCTCCGAGGGGCACAGATACGCAGTATTTT. It yields the protein CSVPPRGTDTQYF.

The chain carries TRBV9 and TRBJ1-1; 7 nucleotides align to TRBD1. The V gene's germline CDR1 is SGDLS and CDR2 YYNGEE. The CDR3 runs to 15 residues. After removal of 4 bases from V and 3 bases from J, the junction contained 9 bases not matched to a gene. The CDR3 here is CASSMTGLGDTEAFF. CDR3 DNA: TGTGCCAGCAGCATGACAGGGTTGGGGGACACTGAAGCTTTCTTT. The variable domain in full, completed from reference TRBV9 and TRBJ1-1, reads DSGVTQTPKHLITATGQRVTLRCSPRSGDLSVYWYQQSLDQGLQFLIQYYNGEERAKGNILERFSAQQFPDLHSELNLSSLELGDSALYFCASSMTGLGDTEAFFGQGTRLTVV.

This chain uses TRBV29-1 with TRBJ1-1, with 7 bases matching TRBD1. From germline, CDR1 is SQVTM and CDR2 ANQGSEA. CDR3 length: 12 residues. Trimming at V came to 4 bases and at J to 3 bases, leaving 2 bases not matched to a gene. The CDR3 protein is CSVATGHTEAFF. The CDR3 DNA follows: TGCAGCGTTGCGACAGGGCACACTGAAGCTTTCTTT.